This T cell receptor (beta chain) appears in the sequencing data of a study of Graves' ophthalmopathy and Graves' hyperthyroidism. Amplification of TCR beta CDR3 regions used RNA transcripts. HTBI-primed RT-PCR formed the first round, and a multiplex PCR formed the second. A single record per CDR3 protein comes from TCRdb applying MiXCR to the multiplex PCR reads. The sample consists of under 400,000 distinct CDR3 sequences, roughly 16% of them appearing once. In its sample, this clonotype was seen many times. The sequencing input was peripheral blood. The clonotype was recovered from an adult man with Graves' ophthalmopathy.

CDR3 protein: CSAKTGNTEAFF. In DNA, the CDR3 is TGCAGTGCCAAGACGGGGAACACTGAAGCTTTCTTT. This rearrangement joins TRBV20-1 to TRBJ1-1; D is uncertain. Germline V CDR1 and CDR2: DFQATT, SNEGSKA (reference sequence). The V gene lost 6 bases and the J gene lost 1 base, with 9 bases spanning the gap. The CDR3 length is 12 residues.